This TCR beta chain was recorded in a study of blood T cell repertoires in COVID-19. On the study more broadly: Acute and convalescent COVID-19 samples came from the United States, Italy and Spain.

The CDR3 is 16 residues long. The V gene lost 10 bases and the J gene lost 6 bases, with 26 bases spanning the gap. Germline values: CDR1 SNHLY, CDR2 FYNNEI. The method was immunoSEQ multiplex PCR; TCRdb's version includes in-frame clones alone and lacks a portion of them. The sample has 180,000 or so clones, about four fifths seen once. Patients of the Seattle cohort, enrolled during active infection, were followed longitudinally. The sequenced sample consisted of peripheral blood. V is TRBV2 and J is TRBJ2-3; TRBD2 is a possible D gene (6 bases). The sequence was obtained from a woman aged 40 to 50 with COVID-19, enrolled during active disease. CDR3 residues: CATPRGGGGYADTQYF. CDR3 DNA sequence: TGTGCCACCCCCCGGGGAGGCGGAGGCTATGCGGATACGCAGTATTTT.